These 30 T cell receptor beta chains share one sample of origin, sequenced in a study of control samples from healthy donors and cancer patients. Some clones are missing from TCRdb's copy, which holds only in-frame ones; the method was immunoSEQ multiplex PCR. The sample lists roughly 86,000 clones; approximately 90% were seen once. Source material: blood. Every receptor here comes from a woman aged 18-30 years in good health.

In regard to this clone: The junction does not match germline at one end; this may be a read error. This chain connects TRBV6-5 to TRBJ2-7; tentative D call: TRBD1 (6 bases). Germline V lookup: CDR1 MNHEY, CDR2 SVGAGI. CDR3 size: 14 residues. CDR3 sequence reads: CASSSQGHYYKQYF. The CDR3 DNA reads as TGTGCCAGCAGTAGCCAGGGACACTACTACAAGCAGTACTTC.

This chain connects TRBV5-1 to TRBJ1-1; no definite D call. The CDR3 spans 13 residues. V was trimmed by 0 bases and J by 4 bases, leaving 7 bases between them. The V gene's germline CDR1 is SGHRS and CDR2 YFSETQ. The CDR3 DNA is TGCGCCAGCAGCTTGGGGGGAGGCACTGAAGCTTTCTTT. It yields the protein CASSLGGGTEAFF.

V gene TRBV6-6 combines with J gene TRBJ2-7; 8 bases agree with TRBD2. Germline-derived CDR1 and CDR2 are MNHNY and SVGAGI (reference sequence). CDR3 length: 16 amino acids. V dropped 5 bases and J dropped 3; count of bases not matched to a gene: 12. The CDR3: CASSPAGSRGDYEQYF. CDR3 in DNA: TGTGCCAGCAGTCCCGCGGGCTCGCGGGGGGACTACGAGCAGTACTTC.

CDR3 loop: CASSRTGDYGYTF. The CDR3 region has the DNA TGTGCCAGCAGTCGTACAGGGGACTATGGCTACACCTTC. The chain links TRBV6-5 to TRBJ1-2, with 7 nucleotides matching TRBD1. CDR3 length: 13 residues. Looked up from germline, CDR1 is MNHEY and CDR2 is SVGAGI. With V trimmed by 5 bases and J by 3 bases, 3 bases remained unmatched.

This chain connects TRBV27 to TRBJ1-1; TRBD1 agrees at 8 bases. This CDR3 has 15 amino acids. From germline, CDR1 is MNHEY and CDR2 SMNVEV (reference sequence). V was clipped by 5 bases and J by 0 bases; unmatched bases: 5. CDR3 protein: CASSTTGVLNTEAFF. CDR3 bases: TGTGCCAGCAGTACGACAGGGGTCTTGAACACTGAAGCTTTCTTT.

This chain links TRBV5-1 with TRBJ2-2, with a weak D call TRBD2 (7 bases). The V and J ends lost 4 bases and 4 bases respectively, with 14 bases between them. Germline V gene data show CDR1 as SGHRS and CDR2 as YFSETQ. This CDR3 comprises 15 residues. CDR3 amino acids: CASSPGGGITGELFF. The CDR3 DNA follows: TGCGCCAGCAGCCCGGGCGGGGGCATCACCGGGGAGCTGTTTTTT.

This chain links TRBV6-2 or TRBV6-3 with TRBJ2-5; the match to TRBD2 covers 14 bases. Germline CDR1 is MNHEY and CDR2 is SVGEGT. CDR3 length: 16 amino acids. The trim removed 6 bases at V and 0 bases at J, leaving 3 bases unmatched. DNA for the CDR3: TGTGCCAGCAGCCCGGGACTAGCGGGGGACCAAGAGACCCAGTACTTC. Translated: CASSPGLAGDQETQYF.

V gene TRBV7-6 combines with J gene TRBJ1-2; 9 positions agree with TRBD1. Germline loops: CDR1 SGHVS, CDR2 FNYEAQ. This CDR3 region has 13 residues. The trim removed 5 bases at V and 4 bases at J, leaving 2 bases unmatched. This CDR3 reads CASSPGQGYGYTF. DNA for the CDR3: TGTGCCAGCAGCCCGGGACAGGGCTATGGCTACACCTTC. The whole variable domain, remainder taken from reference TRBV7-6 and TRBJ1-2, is GAGVSQSPRYKVTKRGQDVALRCDPISGHVSLYWYRQALGQGPEFLTYFNYEAQQDKSGLPNDRFSAERPEGSISTLTIQRTEQRDSAMYRCASSPGQGYGYTFGSGTRLTVV.

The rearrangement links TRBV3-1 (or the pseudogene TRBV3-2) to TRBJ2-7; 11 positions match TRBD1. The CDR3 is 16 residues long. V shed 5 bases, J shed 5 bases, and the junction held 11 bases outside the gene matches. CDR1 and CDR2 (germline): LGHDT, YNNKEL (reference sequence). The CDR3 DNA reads TGTGCCAGCAGCACCCCCGCCGGACAGGGGGCCGACGAGCAGTACTTC. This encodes CASSTPAGQGADEQYF.

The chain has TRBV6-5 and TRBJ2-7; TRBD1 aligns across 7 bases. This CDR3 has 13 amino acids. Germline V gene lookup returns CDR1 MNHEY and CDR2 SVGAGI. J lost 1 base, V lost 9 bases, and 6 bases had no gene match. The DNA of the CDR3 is TGTGCCAGTTCCGGGACAGAATCCTACGAGCAGTACTTC. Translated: CASSGTESYEQYF.

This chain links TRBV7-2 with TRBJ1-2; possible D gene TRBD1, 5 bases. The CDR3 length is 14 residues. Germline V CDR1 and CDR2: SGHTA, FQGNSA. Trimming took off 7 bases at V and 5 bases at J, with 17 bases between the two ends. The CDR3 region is CASTFHGGGYGYTF. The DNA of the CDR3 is TGTGCCAGCACCTTCCACGGTGGGGGTTATGGCTACACCTTC.

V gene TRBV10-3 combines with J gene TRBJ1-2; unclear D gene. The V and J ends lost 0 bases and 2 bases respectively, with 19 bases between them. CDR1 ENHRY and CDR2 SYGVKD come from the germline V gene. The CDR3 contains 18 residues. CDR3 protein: CAISESMGLGFANYGYTF. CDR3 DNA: TGTGCCATCAGTGAGTCAATGGGGTTGGGCTTCGCGAACTATGGCTACACCTTC.

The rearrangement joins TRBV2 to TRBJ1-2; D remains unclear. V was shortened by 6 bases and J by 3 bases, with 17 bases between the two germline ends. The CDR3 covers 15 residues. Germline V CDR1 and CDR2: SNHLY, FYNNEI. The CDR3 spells CASSPHGGSDYGYTF. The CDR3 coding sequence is TGTGCCAGCAGCCCTCATGGAGGCAGTGACTATGGCTACACCTTC.

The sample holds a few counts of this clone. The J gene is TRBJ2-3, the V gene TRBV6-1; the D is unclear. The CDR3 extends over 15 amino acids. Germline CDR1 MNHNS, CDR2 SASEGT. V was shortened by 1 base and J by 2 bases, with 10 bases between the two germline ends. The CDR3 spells CASSEEAFHTDTQYF. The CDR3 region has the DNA TGTGCCAGCAGTGAAGAGGCATTTCACACAGATACGCAGTATTTT.

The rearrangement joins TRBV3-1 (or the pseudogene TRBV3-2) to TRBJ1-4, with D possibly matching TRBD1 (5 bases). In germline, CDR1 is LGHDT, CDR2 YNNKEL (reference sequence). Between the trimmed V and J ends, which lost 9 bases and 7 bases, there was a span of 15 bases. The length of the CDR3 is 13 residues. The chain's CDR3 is CASCRGSAEKLFF. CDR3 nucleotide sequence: TGTGCCAGTTGCCGGGGCAGTGCTGAAAAACTGTTTTTT.

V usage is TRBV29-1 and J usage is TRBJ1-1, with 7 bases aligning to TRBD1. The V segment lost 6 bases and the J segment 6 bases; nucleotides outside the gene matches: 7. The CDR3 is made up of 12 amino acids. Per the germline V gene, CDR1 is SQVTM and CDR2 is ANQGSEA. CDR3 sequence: CSVYDRDAEAFF. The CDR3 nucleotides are TGCAGCGTATACGACAGGGACGCTGAAGCTTTCTTT. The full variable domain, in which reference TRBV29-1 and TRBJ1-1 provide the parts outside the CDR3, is SAVISQKPSRDICQRGTSLTIQCQVDSQVTMMFWYRQQPGQSLTLIATANQGSEATYESGFVIDKFPISRPNLTFSTLTVSNMSPEDSSIYLCSVYDRDAEAFFGQGTRLTVV.

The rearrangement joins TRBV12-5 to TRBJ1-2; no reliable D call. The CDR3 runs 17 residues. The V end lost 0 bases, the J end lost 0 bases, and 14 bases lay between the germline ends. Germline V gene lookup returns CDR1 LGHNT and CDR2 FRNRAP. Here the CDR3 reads CASGLVLGPKPNYGYTF. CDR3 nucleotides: TGTGCTAGTGGTTTGGTACTCGGACCGAAGCCTAACTATGGCTACACCTTC. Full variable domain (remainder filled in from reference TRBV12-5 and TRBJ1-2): DARVTQTPRHKVTEMGQEVTMRCQPILGHNTVFWYRQTMMQGLELLAYFRNRAPLDDSGMPKDRFSAEMPDATLATLKIQPSEPRDSAVYFCASGLVLGPKPNYGYTFGSGTRLTVV.

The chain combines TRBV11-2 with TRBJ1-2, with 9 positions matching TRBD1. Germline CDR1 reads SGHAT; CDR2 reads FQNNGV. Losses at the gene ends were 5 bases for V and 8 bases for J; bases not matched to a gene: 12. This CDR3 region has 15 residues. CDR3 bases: TGTGCCAGCAGCCTCTACTTAACAGGGGGCACAGGCTACACCTTC. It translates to CASSLYLTGGTGYTF. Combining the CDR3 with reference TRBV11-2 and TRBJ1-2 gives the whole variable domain EAGVAQSPRYKIIEKRQSVAFWCNPISGHATLYWYQQILGQGPKLLIQFQNNGVVDDSQLPKDRFSAERLKGVDSTLKIQPAKLEDSAVYLCASSLYLTGGTGYTFGSGTRLTVV.

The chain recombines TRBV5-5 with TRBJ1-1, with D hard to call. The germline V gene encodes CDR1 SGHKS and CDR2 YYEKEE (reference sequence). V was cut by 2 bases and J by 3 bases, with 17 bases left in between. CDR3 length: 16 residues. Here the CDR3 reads CASSFLLVAAYTEAFF. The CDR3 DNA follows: TGTGCCAGCAGCTTCCTTCTTGTCGCCGCCTACACTGAAGCTTTCTTT.

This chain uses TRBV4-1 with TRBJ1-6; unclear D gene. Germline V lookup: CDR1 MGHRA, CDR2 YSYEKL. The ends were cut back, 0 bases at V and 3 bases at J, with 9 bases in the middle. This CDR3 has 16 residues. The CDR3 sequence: CASSQEVRNYNSPLHF. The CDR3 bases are TGCGCCAGCAGCCAAGAAGTCAGAAACTATAATTCACCCCTCCACTTT.

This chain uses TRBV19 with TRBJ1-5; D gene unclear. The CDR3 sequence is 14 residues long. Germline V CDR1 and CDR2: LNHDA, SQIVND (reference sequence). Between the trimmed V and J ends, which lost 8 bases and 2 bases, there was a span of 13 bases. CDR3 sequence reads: CASVLESGNQPQHF. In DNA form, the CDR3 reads TGTGCCAGTGTGTTGGAGTCGGGCAATCAGCCCCAGCATTTT.

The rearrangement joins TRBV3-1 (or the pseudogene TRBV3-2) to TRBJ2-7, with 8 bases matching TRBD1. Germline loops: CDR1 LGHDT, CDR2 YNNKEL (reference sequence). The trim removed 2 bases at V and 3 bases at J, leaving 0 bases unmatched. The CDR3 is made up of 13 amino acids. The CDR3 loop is CASSQTGGYEQYF. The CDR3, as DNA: TGTGCCAGCAGCCAAACAGGGGGCTACGAGCAGTACTTC.

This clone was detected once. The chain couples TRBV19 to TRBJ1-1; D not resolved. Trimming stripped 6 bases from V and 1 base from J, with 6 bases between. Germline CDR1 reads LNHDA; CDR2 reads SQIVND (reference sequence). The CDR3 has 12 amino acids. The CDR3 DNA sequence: TGTGCCAGTAGCCCGGGGAACACTGAAGCTTTCTTT. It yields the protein CASSPGNTEAFF.

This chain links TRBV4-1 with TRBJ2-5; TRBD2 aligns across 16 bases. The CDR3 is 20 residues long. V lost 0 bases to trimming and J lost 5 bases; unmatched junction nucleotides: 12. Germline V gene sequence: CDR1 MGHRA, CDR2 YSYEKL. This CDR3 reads CASSQDGTSGGAVDGETQYF. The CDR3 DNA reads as TGCGCCAGCAGCCAAGACGGGACTAGCGGGGGGGCCGTTGATGGGGAGACCCAGTACTTC.

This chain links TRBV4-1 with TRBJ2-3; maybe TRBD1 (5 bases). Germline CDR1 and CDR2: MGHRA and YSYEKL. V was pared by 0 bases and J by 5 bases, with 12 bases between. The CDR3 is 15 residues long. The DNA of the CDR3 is TGCGCCAGCAGCCAAGATATTGGCAGGGTAGATACGCAGTATTTT. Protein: CASSQDIGRVDTQYF.

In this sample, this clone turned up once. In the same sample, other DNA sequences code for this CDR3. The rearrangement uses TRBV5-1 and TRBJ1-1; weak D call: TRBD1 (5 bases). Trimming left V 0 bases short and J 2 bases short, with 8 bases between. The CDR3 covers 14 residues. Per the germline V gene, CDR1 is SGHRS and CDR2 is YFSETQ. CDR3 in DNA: TGCGCCAGCAGCTTGGAGGGGAGAAACACTGAAGCTTTCTTT. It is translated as CASSLEGRNTEAFF.

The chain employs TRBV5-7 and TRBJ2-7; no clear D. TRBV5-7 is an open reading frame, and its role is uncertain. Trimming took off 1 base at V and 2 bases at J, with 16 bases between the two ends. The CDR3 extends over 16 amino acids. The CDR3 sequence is CASSLKFRHSTYEQYF. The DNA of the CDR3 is TGTGCCAGCAGCTTGAAGTTCAGGCATTCAACCTACGAGCAGTACTTC.

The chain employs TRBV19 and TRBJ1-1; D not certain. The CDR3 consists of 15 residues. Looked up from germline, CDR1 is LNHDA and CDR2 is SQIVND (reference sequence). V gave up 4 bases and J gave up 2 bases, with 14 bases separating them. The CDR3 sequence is CASSKGDVLNTEAFF. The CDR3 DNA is TGTGCCAGTAGTAAGGGCGATGTCCTAAACACTGAAGCTTTCTTT.

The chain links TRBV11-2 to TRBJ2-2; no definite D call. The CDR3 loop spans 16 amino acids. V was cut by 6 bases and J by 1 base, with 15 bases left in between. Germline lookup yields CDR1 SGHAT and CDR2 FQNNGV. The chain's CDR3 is CASRRVRGRNTGELFF. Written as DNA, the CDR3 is TGTGCCAGCAGACGTGTTCGCGGACGGAACACCGGGGAGCTGTTTTTT.

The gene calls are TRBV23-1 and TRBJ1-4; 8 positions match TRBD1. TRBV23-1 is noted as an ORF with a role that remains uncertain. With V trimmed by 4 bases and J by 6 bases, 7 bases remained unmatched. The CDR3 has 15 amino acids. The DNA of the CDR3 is TGCGCCAGCAGTCCAGAAGGACAGGGAGATGAAAAACTGTTTTTT. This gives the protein CASSPEGQGDEKLFF.